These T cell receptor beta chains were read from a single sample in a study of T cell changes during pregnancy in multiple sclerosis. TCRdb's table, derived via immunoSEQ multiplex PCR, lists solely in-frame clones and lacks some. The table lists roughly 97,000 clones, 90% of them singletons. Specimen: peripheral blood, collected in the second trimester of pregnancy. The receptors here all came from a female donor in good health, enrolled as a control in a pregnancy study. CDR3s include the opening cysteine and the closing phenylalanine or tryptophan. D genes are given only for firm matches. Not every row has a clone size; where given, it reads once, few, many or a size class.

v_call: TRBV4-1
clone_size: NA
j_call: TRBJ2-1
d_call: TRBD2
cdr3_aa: CASSHPPAGGNEQFF
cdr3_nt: TGCGCCAGCAGCCACCCCCCAGCGGGGGGGAATGAGCAGTTCTTC

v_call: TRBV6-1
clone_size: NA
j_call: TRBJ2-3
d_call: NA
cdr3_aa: CASSEIELSTDTQYF
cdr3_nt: TGTGCCAGCAGTGAGATAGAATTGAGCACAGATACGCAGTATTTT

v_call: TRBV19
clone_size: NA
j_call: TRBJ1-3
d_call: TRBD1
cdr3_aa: CASGRGTGGANTIYF
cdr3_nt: TGTGCCAGTGGGCGCGGGACAGGTGGCGCGAACACCATATATTTT

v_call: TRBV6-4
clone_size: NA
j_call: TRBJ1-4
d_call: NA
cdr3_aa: CASSRGFGEKLFF
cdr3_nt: TGTGCCAGCAGTCGGGGGTTTGGGGAAAAACTGTTTTTT

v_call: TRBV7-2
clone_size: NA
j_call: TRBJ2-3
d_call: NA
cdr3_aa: CASSLVGGYTDTQYF
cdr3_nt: TGTGCCAGCAGCTTAGTGGGCGGGTACACAGATACGCAGTATTTT

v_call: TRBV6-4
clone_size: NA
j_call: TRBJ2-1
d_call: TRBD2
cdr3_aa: CASSDGGGDYNEQFF
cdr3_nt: TGTGCCAGCAGTGACGGCGGGGGGGATTACAATGAGCAGTTCTTC

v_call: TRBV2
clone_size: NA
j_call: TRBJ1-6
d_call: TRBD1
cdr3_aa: CASRTGGRSPLHF
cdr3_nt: TGTGCCAGCAGGACAGGGGGACGGTCACCCCTCCACTTT

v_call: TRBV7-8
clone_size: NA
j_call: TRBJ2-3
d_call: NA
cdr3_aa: CASSPTPRRRADTQYF
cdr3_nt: TGTGCCAGCAGCCCCACCCCCCGAAGGAGGGCAGATACGCAGTATTTT

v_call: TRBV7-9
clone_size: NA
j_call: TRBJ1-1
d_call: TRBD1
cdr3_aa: CASSGTTDRAGAEAFF
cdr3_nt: TGTGCCAGCAGCGGAACGACTGACAGGGCTGGCGCTGAAGCTTTCTTT

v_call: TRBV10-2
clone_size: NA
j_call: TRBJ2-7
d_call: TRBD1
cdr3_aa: CASAGLPGQGAGGSYEQYF
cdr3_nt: TGCGCCAGCGCCGGTTTACCGGGACAGGGGGCGGGGGGTTCCTACGAGCAGTACTTC

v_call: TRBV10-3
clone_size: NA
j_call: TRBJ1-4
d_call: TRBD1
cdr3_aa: CATRQGATNEKLFF
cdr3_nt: TGTGCCACTCGACAGGGGGCAACTAATGAAAAACTGTTTTTT

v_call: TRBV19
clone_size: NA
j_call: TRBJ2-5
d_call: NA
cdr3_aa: CASSIDRRETQYF
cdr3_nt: TGTGCCAGTAGTATAGATCGTCGGGAGACCCAGTACTTC

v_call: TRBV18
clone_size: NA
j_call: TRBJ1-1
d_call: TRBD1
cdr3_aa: CASSPLDRGTEAFF
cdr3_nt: TGTGCCAGCTCACCATTGGACAGGGGCACTGAAGCTTTCTTT

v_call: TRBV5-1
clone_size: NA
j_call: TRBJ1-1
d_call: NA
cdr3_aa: CASSFAGPEAFF
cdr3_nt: TGCGCCAGCAGCTTTGCAGGGCCTGAAGCTTTCTTT

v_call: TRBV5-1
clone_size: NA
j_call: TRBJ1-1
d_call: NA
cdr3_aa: CASSLDTIGYGGEAFF
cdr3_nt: TGCGCCAGCAGCTTGGATACGATAGGGTACGGGGGTGAAGCTTTCTTT

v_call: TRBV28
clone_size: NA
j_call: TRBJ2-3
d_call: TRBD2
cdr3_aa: CASRPGRVTDTQYF
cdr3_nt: TGTGCCAGCAGACCTGGGAGGGTCACAGATACGCAGTATTTT

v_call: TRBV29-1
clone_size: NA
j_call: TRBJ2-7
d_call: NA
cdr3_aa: CSVGGRAYEQYF
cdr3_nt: TGCAGCGTTGGAGGTAGAGCCTACGAGCAGTACTTC

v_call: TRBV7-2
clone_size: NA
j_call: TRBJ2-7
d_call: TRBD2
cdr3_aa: CASSLSRVAGHEQYF
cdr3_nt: TGTGCCAGCAGCTTATCCAGGGTAGCGGGACACGAGCAGTACTTC

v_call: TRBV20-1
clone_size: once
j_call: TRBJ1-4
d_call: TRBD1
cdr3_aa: CSAQGGEKLFF
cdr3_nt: TGCAGTGCTCAGGGGGGCGAAAAACTGTTTTTT

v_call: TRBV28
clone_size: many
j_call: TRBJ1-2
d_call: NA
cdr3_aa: CASTTAINYGYTF
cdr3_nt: TGTGCCAGCACCACAGCAATAAACTATGGCTACACCTTC

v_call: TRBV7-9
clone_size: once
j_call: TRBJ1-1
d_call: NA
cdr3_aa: CASSLERGYAEAFF
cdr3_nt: TGTGCCAGCAGCTTAGAACGAGGTTACGCTGAAGCTTTCTTT

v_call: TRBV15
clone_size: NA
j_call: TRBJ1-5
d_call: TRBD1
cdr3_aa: CATSRDYRGRSNQPQHF
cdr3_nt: TGTGCCACCAGCAGGGATTACAGGGGGCGAAGCAATCAGCCCCAGCATTTT

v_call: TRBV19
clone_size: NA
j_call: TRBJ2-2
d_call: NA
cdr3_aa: CASTPDRGWRGELFF
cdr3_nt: TGTGCCAGTACCCCGGACCGGGGGTGGCGAGGGGAGCTGTTTTTT

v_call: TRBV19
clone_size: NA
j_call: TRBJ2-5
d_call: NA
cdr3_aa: CASSINGDSYQETQYF
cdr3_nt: TGTGCCAGTAGTATAAATGGCGACAGCTACCAAGAGACCCAGTACTTC

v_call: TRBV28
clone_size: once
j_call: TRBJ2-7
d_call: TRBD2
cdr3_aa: CASSFFPRGVGRSPYEQYF
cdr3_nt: TGTGCCAGCAGTTTCTTCCCCCGGGGGGTGGGACGGTCTCCCTACGAGCAGTACTTC

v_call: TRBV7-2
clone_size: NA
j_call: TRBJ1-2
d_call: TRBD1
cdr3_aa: CASSLSTGGYGYTF
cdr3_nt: TGTGCCAGCAGCCTATCGACAGGGGGCTATGGCTACACCTTC

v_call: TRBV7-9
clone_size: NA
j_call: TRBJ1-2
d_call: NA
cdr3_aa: CASSSYTGTSDGYTF
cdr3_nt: TGTGCCAGCAGCTCCTACACCGGGACATCGGATGGCTACACCTTC